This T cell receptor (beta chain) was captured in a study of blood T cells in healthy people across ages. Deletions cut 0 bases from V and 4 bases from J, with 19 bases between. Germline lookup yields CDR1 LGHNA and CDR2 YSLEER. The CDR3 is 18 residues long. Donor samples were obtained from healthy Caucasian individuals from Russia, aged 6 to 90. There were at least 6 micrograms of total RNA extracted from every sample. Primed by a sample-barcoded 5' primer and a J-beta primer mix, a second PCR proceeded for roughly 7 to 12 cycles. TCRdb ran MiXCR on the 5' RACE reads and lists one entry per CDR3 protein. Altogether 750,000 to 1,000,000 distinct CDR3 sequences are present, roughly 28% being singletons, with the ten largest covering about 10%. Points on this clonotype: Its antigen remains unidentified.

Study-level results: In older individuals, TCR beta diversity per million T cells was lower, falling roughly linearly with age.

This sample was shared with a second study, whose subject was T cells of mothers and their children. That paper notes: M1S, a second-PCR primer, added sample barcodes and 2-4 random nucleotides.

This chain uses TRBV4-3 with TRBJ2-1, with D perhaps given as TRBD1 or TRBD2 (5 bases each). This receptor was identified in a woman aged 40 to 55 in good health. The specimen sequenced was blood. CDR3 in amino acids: CASSQDPGRALDYNEQFF. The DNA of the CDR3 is TGCGCCAGCAGCCAAGATCCGGGACGAGCATTAGATTACAATGAGCAGTTCTTC.